The rows below give T cell receptor beta chains drawn from one sample of a study of identical twins. TCRdb fed the 5' RACE reads into MiXCR, producing one record per CDR3 protein. The sample yields hundreds of thousands of distinct CDR3 sequences, approximately 6% seen once. The sample comprised naive T cells sorted from blood. The source is a man aged 18 to 35 in good health. Both conserved end residues are part of each CDR3. D genes are given only for firm matches. The size entry is marked missing in some rows and otherwise reads once, few, many or a size class.

>18|TRBD2|many|TRBJ2-1|TRBV24-1
TGTGCCACCAGTGGATCGGGACTAGCGGGAGTCGGGGGCAATGAGCAGTTCTTC
CATSGSGLAGVGGNEQFF
>16|-|many|TRBJ1-5|TRBV4-1
TGCGCCAGCAGCCAAGTTATTTCGGGGCCACAGCAGCCCCAGCATTTT
CASSQVISGPQQPQHF
>13|-|few|TRBJ2-3|TRBV20-1
TGCCTCCCGGCGGTTAGCGGCACAGATACGCAGTATTTT
CLPAVSGTDTQYF
>14|-|many|TRBJ2-1|TRBV20-1
TGCAGTGCTAGGGGGCCCTACCCCTACAATGAGCAGTTCTTC
CSARGPYPYNEQFF
>16|-|many|TRBJ2-4|TRBV20-1
TGCAGTGCTAGAGGGGGGACGGTGGGGCCGGGCGGCATTCAGTACTTC
CSARGGTVGPGGIQYF
>15|-|many|TRBJ1-5|TRBV24-1
TGTGCCCCGAACGGGCAGCACCTTCGAGGGAAGCCCCAGCATTTT
CAPNGQHLRGKPQHF
>15|TRBD1|many|TRBJ2-1|TRBV12-3/TRBV12-4
TGTGCCAGCAACCGTTACAGGGGTCGCGACAATGAGCAGTTCTTC
CASNRYRGRDNEQFF
>13|-|few|TRBJ2-1|TRBV12-3/TRBV12-4
TGTGCCAGCAGTTTTCGATTCGGGAATGAGCAGTTCTTC
CASSFRFGNEQFF
>16|TRBD2|-|TRBJ2-1|TRBV7-6
TGTGCCAGCAGCTTGGCCGGCGGGAGGGGAAACAATGAGCAGTTCTTC
CASSLAGGRGNNEQFF
>15|-|many|TRBJ2-1|TRBV7-9
TGTGCCAGCAGCTTAGTAGTTCCAGGCTTGGATGAGCAGTTCTTC
CASSLVVPGLDEQFF